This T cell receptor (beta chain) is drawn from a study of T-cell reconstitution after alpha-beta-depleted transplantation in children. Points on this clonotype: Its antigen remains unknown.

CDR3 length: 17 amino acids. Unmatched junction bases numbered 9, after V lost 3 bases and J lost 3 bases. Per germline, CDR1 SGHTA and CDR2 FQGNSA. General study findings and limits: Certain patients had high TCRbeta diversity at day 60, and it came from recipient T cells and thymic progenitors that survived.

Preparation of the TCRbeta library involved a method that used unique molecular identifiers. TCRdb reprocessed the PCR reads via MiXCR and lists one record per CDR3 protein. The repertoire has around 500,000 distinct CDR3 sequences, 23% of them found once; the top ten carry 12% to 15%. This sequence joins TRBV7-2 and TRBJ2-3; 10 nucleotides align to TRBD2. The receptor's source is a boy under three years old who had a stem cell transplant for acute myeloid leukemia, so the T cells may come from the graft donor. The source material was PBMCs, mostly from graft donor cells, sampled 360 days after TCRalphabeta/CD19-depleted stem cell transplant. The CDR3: CASSFLAGAPPTDTQYF. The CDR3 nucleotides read TGTGCCAGCAGCTTCCTAGCGGGGGCTCCCCCAACAGATACGCAGTATTTT.